This T cell receptor (beta chain) was recorded in a study of blood T cell repertoires in COVID-19. As processed by the authors: Amplification from reference gene primers served as the basis for estimated nucleated cell counts. Libraries were prepared by immunoSEQ multiplex PCR; TCRdb keeps only in-frame clonotypes and omits some of them. V, J and clone size derive from that table, while D and trimming were established from the DNA sequence. The sample shows 150,000 to 200,000 clones, 80% to 90% of them seen only once. V shed 0 bases and J shed 0 bases, with 8 bases lying between them. CDR1 is MNHNY, CDR2 SVGAGI, per germline (reference sequence). The CDR3 sequence is 15 residues long.

The genes are TRBV6-6 and TRBJ1-1; tentatively, D is TRBD1 (6 bases). This clonotype originated in a man between 45 and 60 years old who had recovered from COVID-19. The material sequenced was PBMCs or T cells enriched from blood (not recorded which). The chain's CDR3 is CASSYSTGVNTEAFF. The CDR3 nucleotides are TGTGCCAGCAGTTACTCGACAGGCGTGAACACTGAAGCTTTCTTT.